Following are 23 T cell receptor beta chains from one sample sequenced in a study of blood T cell repertoires in COVID-19. Sequencing was performed with immunoSEQ multiplex PCR; in TCRdb, only in-frame clones are kept and a portion is missing. The data hold over 400,000 clones, with more than 85% observed a single time. Sequenced material: PBMCs or T cells enriched from blood (not recorded which). The receptors stem from a woman aged 60-75 years who had recovered from COVID-19.

The rearrangement links TRBV2 to TRBJ2-5; D is ambiguous. This CDR3 has 14 amino acids. In germline, CDR1 is SNHLY, CDR2 FYNNEI. Trimming stripped 3 bases from V and 3 bases from J, with 11 bases between. DNA for the CDR3: TGTGCCAGCAGTGACATTCGACTTAAAGAGACCCAGTACTTC. It encodes CASSDIRLKETQYF.

The chain is built from TRBV24-1 and TRBJ2-1; a weak D match, TRBD2 (5 bases). V was cut by 1 base and J by 4 bases, with 19 bases left in between. Germline V CDR1 and CDR2: KGHDR, SFDVKD. The CDR3 runs 18 residues. The CDR3 sequence: CATSDFSPGIPRYNEQFF. The CDR3 DNA sequence: TGTGCCACCAGTGATTTTAGCCCGGGGATCCCACGATACAATGAGCAGTTCTTC.

The V call is TRBV4-2, the J call TRBJ1-1, with D uncertain. Germline V gene lookup returns CDR1 LGHNA and CDR2 YNFKEQ. The CDR3 is 16 residues long. V dropped 0 bases and J dropped 4 bases, with 15 bases sitting between them. The CDR3 sequence: CASSQERPSMGTEAFF. In nucleotides, the CDR3 is TGTGCCAGCAGCCAAGAGAGGCCTTCGATGGGCACTGAAGCTTTCTTT.

Comment on this clone: Since a much larger clone is just one base distant, this may be a read error. Other nucleotide sequences from this sample produce the same CDR3. The chain joins TRBV11-3 to TRBJ1-3; D ambiguous. Germline CDR1 reads SGHNT; CDR2 reads YENEEA. Trimming removed 5 bases from V and 0 bases from J, with 8 bases in between. This CDR3 is built from 14 residues. The CDR3 protein is CASSLGSSGNTIYF. The CDR3 region has the DNA TGTGCCAGCAGCCTTGGGAGCTCTGGAAACACCATATATTTT.

This clone was observed once. The chain has TRBV27 and TRBJ2-7; no clear D. This CDR3 has 16 amino acids. Per the germline V gene, CDR1 is MNHEY and CDR2 is SMNVEV (reference sequence). V lost 0 bases to trimming and J lost 2 bases, with 14 bases between them. CDR3 coding DNA: TGTGCCAGCAGTTTATCTCCCGGGTTTAAGACCTACGAGCAGTACTTC. This sequence encodes CASSLSPGFKTYEQYF.

V usage is TRBV7-2 and J usage is TRBJ2-7, with 10 bases identical to TRBD1. CDR3 size: 15 residues. The germline CDR1 and CDR2 sequences are SGHTA and FQGNSA. The V and J ends lost 6 bases and 7 bases, in that order; junction bases with no gene match: 12. CDR3 bases: TGTGCCAGCAGGGGCCCGGGACAGGGGAGGGGTGAGCAGTACTTC. Its protein is CASRGPGQGRGEQYF.

This clone was counted only a few times. Written as DNA, the CDR3 is TGTGCCAGCAGACCCACCCGGGACACTGAAGCTTTCTTT. It is translated as CASRPTRDTEAFF. The J gene is TRBJ1-1, the V gene TRBV28, with D unresolved. CDR1 and CDR2 from the germline V gene are MDHEN and SYDVKM. The V gene lost 6 bases and the J gene lost 3 bases, with 11 bases spanning the gap. The CDR3 has 13 amino acids.

The chain recombines TRBV24-1 with TRBJ1-5, with TRBD1 identical over 12 bases. Germline lookup yields CDR1 KGHDR and CDR2 SFDVKD. The junction had 7 bases not matched to a gene; V was cut back by 3 bases and J by 2 bases. This CDR3 has 18 residues. CDR3 in amino acids: CATSDGTGGPWGNQPQHF. CDR3 DNA: TGTGCCACCAGTGATGGGACAGGGGGCCCTTGGGGCAATCAGCCCCAGCATTTT.

V and J are TRBV7-6 and TRBJ2-2; TRBD1 is a possible D gene (6 bases). The germline V gene has CDR1 SGHVS and CDR2 FNYEAQ. V was shortened by 4 bases and J by 2 bases, with 11 bases between the two germline ends. The CDR3 runs 15 residues. The DNA for the CDR3 is TGTGCCAGCAGCTACCCGGGACAAAACACCGGGGAGCTGTTTTTT. It codes for CASSYPGQNTGELFF. The whole variable domain, remainder taken from reference TRBV7-6 and TRBJ2-2, is GAGVSQSPRYKVTKRGQDVALRCDPISGHVSLYWYRQALGQGPEFLTYFNYEAQQDKSGLPNDRFSAERPEGSISTLTIQRTEQRDSAMYRCASSYPGQNTGELFFGEGSRLTVL.

The chain employs TRBV19 and TRBJ2-6; possible D gene TRBD1, 5 bases. The germline V and J ends were trimmed by 5 bases and 2 bases, with 22 bases remaining between them. The CDR3 has 19 residues. CDR1 and CDR2 from the germline V gene are LNHDA and SQIVND (reference sequence). CDR3: CASSGFLGRLLAGANVLTF. CDR3 bases: TGTGCCAGTAGTGGATTCTTGGGGCGGCTGCTGGCTGGGGCCAACGTCCTGACTTTC.

This clone appeared a single time. This chain links TRBV3-1 (or the pseudogene TRBV3-2) with TRBJ1-1; D may be TRBD1 (5 bases). Trimming took off 0 bases at V and 2 bases at J, with 16 bases between the two ends. Germline loops: CDR1 LGHDT, CDR2 YNNKEL (reference sequence). The CDR3 is 17 amino acids. The DNA for the CDR3 is TGTGCCAGCAGCCAAGAGTACGGGGGGGGAGCAAACACTGAAGCTTTCTTT. Translation gives CASSQEYGGGANTEAFF.

The chain recombines TRBV2 with TRBJ1-1; D not certain. V was shortened by 1 base and J by 10 bases, with 10 bases between the two germline ends. CDR3 length: 12 residues. Germline CDR1 SNHLY, CDR2 FYNNEI. The CDR3, as DNA: TGTGCCAGCAGTGAAGGGGCAACCCGAGCTTTCTTT. Encoded protein: CASSEGATRAFF. The full variable domain, in which reference TRBV2 and TRBJ1-1 provide the parts outside the CDR3, is EPEVTQTPSHQVTQMGQEVILRCVPISNHLYFYWYRQILGQKVEFLVSFYNNEISEKSEIFDDQFSVERPDGSNFTLKIRSTKLEDSAMYFCASSEGATRAFFGQGTRLTVV.

The chain is built from TRBV15 and TRBJ2-1; no clear D gene. Trimming took off 0 bases at V and 7 bases at J, with 13 bases between the two ends. The CDR3 consists of 15 residues. Germline CDR1 LNHNV, CDR2 YYDKDF (reference sequence). Here the CDR3 reads CATSRDTSVVNEQFF. DNA for the CDR3: TGTGCCACCAGCAGAGATACGTCGGTAGTGAATGAGCAGTTCTTC.

V and J are TRBV5-1 and TRBJ2-3; D unresolved. The CDR3 is made up of 15 amino acids. Looked up from germline, CDR1 is SGHRS and CDR2 is YFSETQ. The V and J ends lost 5 bases and 5 bases respectively, with 18 bases between them. CDR3 sequence: CASSTRPGDGDTQYF. The CDR3 nucleotides read TGCGCCAGCAGTACCAGACCCGGAGATGGAGATACGCAGTATTTT.

The chain links TRBV30 to TRBJ1-6; D is undetermined. This CDR3 contains 15 residues. Between the trimmed V and J ends, which lost 2 bases and 6 bases, there was a span of 14 bases. Germline CDR1 GTSNPN, CDR2 SVGIG (reference sequence). Written as DNA, the CDR3 is TGTGCCTGGAGTTTGGGAGGATCCCGTAATTCACCCCTCCACTTT. Encoded protein: CAWSLGGSRNSPLHF.

This chain joins TRBV19 and TRBJ1-2, with no clear D. The CDR3 spans 13 residues. The germline V and J ends were trimmed by 7 bases and 4 bases, with 13 bases remaining between them. CDR1 LNHDA and CDR2 SQIVND come from the germline V gene (reference sequence). CDR3 sequence reads: CASKGLELYGYTF. For the CDR3, the DNA is TGTGCCAGTAAAGGATTGGAGCTCTATGGCTACACCTTC.

This rearrangement joins TRBV15 to TRBJ2-5; the match to TRBD1 covers 7 bases. CDR3 length: 14 residues. The germline V gene encodes CDR1 LNHNV and CDR2 YYDKDF (reference sequence). Losses at the gene ends were 6 bases for V and 1 base for J; bases not matched to a gene: 5. This CDR3 is CATSRTGVQETQYF. CDR3 in DNA: TGTGCCACCAGTCGAACAGGGGTCCAAGAGACCCAGTACTTC.

This clone was seen once. The chain is built from TRBV27 and TRBJ2-3; maybe TRBD1 (6 bases). Trimming shortened V by 5 bases and J by 7 bases, and 10 bases separated the two germline ends. The CDR3 is made up of 12 amino acids. Germline CDR1 and CDR2: MNHEY and SMNVEV (reference sequence). Here the CDR3 reads CASSAGTNTQYF. The DNA of the CDR3 is TGTGCCAGCAGTGCCGGGACAAATACGCAGTATTTT.

V is TRBV29-1 and J is TRBJ1-1, with D possibly being TRBD1 (5 bases). The V gene lost 7 bases and the J gene lost 1 base, with 13 bases spanning the gap. CDR3 length equals 13 residues. Per the germline V gene, CDR1 is SQVTM and CDR2 is ANQGSEA. This CDR3 reads CSATDTANTEAFF. The CDR3 nucleotides are TGCAGCGCCACGGACACGGCGAACACTGAAGCTTTCTTT.

The chain employs TRBV5-1 and TRBJ1-5; a weak D match, TRBD1 (5 bases). This CDR3 contains 14 residues. V gave up 5 bases and J gave up 6 bases, with 15 bases separating them. Germline-derived CDR1 and CDR2 are SGHRS and YFSETQ. CDR3 loop: CASSFSGGTQPQHF. As DNA, the CDR3 is TGCGCCAGCAGTTTCAGCGGGGGTACTCAGCCCCAGCATTTT.

CDR3 coding DNA: TGTGCCACCAGTGAGACAGGAAATAGCAATCAGCCCCAGCATTTT. This gives the protein CATSETGNSNQPQHF. The gene calls are TRBV24-1 and TRBJ1-5; D is possibly TRBD1 (6 bases). The germline V gene has CDR1 KGHDR and CDR2 SFDVKD. V lost 4 bases and J lost 0, with 9 bases in between. This CDR3 has 15 amino acids.

The chain has TRBV15 and TRBJ2-3; 7 bases map to TRBD1. Germline values: CDR1 LNHNV, CDR2 YYDKDF (reference sequence). This CDR3 is built from 14 residues. Germline trimming cut 1 base from V and 5 bases from J; bases unmatched to any gene: 3. The CDR3 sequence is CATSRGGGRDTQYF. The CDR3 DNA reads as TGTGCCACCAGCAGAGGAGGGGGCAGAGATACGCAGTATTTT.

The chain combines TRBV19 with TRBJ2-1; no clear D. Germline lookup yields CDR1 LNHDA and CDR2 SQIVND (reference sequence). The ends were cut back, 4 bases at V and 2 bases at J, with 12 bases in the middle. CDR3 length: 15 residues. The CDR3 sequence: CASSKAHEAYNEQFF. CDR3 bases: TGTGCCAGTAGTAAGGCCCATGAGGCCTACAATGAGCAGTTCTTC.